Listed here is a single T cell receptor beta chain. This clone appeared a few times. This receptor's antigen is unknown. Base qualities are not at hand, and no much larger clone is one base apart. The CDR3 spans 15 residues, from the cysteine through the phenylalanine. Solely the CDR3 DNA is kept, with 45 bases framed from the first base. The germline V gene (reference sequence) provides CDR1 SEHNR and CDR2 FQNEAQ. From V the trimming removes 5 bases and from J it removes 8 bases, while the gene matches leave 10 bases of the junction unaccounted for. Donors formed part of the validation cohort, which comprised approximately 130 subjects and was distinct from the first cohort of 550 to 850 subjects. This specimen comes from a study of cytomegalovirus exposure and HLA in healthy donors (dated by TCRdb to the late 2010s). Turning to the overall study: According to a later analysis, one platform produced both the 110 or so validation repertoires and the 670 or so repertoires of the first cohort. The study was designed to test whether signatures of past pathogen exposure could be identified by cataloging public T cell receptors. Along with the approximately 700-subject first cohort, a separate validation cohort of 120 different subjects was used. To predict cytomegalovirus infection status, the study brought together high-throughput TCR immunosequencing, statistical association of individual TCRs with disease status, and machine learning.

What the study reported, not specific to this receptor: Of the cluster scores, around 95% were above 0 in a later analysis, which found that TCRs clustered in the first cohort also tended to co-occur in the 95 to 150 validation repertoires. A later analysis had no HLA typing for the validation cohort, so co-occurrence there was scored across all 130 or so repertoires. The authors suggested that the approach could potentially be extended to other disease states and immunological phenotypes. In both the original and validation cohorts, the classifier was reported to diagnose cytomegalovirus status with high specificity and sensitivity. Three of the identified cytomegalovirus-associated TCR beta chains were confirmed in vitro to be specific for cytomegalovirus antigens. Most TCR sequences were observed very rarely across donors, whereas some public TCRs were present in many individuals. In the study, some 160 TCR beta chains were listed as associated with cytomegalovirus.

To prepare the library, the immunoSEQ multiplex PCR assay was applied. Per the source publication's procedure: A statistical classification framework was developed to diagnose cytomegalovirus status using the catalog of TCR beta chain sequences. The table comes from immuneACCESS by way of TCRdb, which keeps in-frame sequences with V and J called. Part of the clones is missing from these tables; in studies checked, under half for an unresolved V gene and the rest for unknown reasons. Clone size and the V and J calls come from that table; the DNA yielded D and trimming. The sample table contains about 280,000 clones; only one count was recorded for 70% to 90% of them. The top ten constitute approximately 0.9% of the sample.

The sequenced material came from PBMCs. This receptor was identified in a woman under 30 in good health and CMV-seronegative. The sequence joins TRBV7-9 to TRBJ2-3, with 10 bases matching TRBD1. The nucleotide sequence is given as TGTGCCAGCAGCGGCCGGGACAGGGGAGCAGGTACGCAGTATTTT. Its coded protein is CASSGRDRGAGTQYF.